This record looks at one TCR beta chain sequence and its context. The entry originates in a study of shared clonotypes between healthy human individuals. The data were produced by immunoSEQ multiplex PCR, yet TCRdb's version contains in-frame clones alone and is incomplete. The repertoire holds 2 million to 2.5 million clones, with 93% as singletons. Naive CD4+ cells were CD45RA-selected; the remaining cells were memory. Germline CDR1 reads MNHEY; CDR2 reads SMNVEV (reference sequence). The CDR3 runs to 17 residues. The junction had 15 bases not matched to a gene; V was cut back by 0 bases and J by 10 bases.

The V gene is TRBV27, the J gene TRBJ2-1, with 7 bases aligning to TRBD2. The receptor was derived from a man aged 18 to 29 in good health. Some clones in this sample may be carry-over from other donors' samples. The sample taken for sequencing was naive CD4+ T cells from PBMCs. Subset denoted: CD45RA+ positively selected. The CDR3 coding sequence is TGTGCCAGCAGTTTATCCCCTGTAGGAGGGGAGGGCCGCGAGCAGTTCTTC. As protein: CASSLSPVGGEGREQFF.